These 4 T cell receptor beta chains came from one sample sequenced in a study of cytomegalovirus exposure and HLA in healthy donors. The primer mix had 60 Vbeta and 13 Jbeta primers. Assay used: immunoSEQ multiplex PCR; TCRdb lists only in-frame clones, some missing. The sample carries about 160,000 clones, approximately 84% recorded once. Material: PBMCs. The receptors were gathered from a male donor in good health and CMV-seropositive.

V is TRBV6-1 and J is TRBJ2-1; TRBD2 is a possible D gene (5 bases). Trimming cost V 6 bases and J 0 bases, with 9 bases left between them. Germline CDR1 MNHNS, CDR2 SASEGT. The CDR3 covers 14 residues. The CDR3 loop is CASSNSASYNEQFF. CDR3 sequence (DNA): TGTGCCAGCAGCAATAGCGCCTCCTACAATGAGCAGTTCTTC.

The CDR3: CASSGGSSYNSPLHF. In DNA, the CDR3 is TGTGCCTCCTCAGGGGGGAGCTCCTATAATTCACCCCTCCACTTT. The V call is TRBV28, the J call TRBJ1-6; 7 bases match TRBD1. Per the germline V gene, CDR1 is MDHEN and CDR2 is SYDVKM. The CDR3 is 15 residues long. Trimming took 11 bases from V and 0 from J; bases not matched to a gene: 7.

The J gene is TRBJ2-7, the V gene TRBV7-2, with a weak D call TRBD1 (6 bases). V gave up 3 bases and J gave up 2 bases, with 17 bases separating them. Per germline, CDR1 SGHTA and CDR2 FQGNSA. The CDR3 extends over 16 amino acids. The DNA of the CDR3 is TGTGCCAGCAGCTTTAGTACGGGACAAAACACCTACGAGCAGTACTTC. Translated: CASSFSTGQNTYEQYF.

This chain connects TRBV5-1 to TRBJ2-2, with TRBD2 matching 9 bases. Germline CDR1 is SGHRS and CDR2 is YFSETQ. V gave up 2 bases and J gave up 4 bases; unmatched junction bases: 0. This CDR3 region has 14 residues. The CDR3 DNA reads TGCGCCAGCAGCTTAGCGGGAGGCACCGGGGAGCTGTTTTTT. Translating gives CASSLAGGTGELFF.